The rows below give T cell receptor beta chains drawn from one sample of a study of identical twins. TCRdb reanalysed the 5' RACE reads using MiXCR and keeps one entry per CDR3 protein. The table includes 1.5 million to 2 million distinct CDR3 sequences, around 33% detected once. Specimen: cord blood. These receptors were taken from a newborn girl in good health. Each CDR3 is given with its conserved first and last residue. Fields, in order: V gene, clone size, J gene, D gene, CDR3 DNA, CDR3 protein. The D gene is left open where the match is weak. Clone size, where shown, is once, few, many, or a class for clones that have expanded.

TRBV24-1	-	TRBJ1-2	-	TGTGCCACCAGTGATCAGAACCCGGGGAACTATGGCTACACCTTC	CATSDQNPGNYGYTF
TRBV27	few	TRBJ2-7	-	TGTGCCAGCAGTTTAACGGAGGTGTTTCCCGAGCAGTACTTC	CASSLTEVFPEQYF
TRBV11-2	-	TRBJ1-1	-	TGTGCCAGCAGCTTAGATGGACAGTTTAAAGCTTTCTTT	CASSLDGQFKAFF
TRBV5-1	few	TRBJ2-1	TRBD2	TGCGCCAGCAGCGACACTCTAGCGGGGGGGTACAATGAGCAGTTCTTC	CASSDTLAGGYNEQFF
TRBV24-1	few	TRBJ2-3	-	TGTGCCACCAGTGATTTCTCGGAGTCTAGGACAGATACGCAGTATTTT	CATSDFSESRTDTQYF
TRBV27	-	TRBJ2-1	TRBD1	TGTGCCAGCAGTTCCGGGACAGGGTCCGATGAGCAGTTCTTC	CASSSGTGSDEQFF
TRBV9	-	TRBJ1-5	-	TGTGCCAGCAGGCTCGGGAAGCCCCAGCATTTT	CASRLGKPQHF
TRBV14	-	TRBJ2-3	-	TGTGCCAGCAGCCAAGGGTACGGGCTTGCTAGCACAGATACGCAGTATTTT	CASSQGYGLASTDTQYF
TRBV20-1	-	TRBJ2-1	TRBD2	TGCAGTGCTAGAGATCGGGGACTAGGAGGTAATGAGCAGTTCTTC	CSARDRGLGGNEQFF
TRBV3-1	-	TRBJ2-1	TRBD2	TGTGCCAGCAGCCAACCTGGACTAGCGGGCTCCTACAATGAGCAGTTCTTC	CASSQPGLAGSYNEQFF
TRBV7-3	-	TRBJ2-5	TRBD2	TGTGCCAGCAGCTCCGGACTAGCGGGAATTCGAGAGACCCAGTACTTC	CASSSGLAGIRETQYF
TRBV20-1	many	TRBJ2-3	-	TGCAGTGCTAGACGGGGCGGAGGGGGTACAGATACGCAGTATTTT	CSARRGGGGTDTQYF
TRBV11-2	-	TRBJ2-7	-	TGTGCCAGCAGCGCTAGCGTCTCCTCCTACGAGCAGTACTTC	CASSASVSSYEQYF
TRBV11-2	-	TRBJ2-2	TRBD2	TGTGCCAGCAGCTTAGTACTAGCGGGGGTCATCGGGGAGCTGTTTTTT	CASSLVLAGVIGELFF
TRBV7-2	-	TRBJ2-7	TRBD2	TGTGCCAGCAGCTTAGCCTTGCGGGAGCTGTCCTACGAGCAGTACTTC	CASSLALRELSYEQYF
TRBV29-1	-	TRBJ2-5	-	TGCAGCGTTGTGGTCGTAGGACAAAGAGAGACCCAGTACTTC	CSVVVVGQRETQYF
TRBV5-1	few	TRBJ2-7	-	TGCGCCAGCACCCCGGGACGAGACCTTTTAGAGCAGTACTTC	CASTPGRDLLEQYF
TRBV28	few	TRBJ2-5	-	TGTGCCAGCACGGCAGGGACCCAAGAGACCCAGTACTTC	CASTAGTQETQYF
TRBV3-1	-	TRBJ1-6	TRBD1	TGTGCCAGCAGCCCCTTCGACAGGGCTTTTAATTCACCCCTCCACTTT	CASSPFDRAFNSPLHF
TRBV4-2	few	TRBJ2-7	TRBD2	TGTGCCAGCAGCCAAGTGGTAGCGGGAGTGGGGTACGAGCAGTACTTC	CASSQVVAGVGYEQYF
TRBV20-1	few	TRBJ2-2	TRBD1	TGCAGTGCCACGGGACAGATGAACACCGGGGAGCTGTTTTTT	CSATGQMNTGELFF
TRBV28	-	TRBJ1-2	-	TGTGCCTCAATGGGGCCGTGGGGCTACACCTTC	CASMGPWGYTF
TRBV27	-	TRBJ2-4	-	TGTGCCAGCAGATTACAGGGACGGGGGGACATTCAGTACTTC	CASRLQGRGDIQYF
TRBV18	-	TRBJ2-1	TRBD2	TGTGCCAGCTCCCGCCTCGGGTTAGCGGGAGCATTCTCCTACAATGAGCAGTTCTTC	CASSRLGLAGAFSYNEQFF
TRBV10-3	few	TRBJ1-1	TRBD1	TGTGCCATCAGTCTGAGGCAGGGGGACACTGAAGCTTTCTTT	CAISLRQGDTEAFF
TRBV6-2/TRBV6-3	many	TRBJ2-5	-	TGTGCCAGCACTAACGGGGAGACCCAGTACTTC	CASTNGETQYF
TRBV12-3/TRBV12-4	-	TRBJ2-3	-	TGTGCCAGCACCCCGGACCGGGATACGCAGTATTTT	CASTPDRDTQYF
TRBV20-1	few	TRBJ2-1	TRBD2	TGCAGTGCTCGGACTAGCGGGTTTTCCTCCTACAATGAGCAGTTCTTC	CSARTSGFSSYNEQFF
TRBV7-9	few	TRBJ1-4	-	TGTGCCAGCAGCTTTTCGGAGAAAAAACTGTTTTTT	CASSFSEKKLFF
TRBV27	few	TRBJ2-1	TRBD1	TGTGCCAGCAGTTTATGGTTATCCCAGGGGGAAAACAATGAGCAGTTCTTC	CASSLWLSQGENNEQFF
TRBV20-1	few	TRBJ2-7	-	TGCAGCGTCCCTTGGGGCTACGAGCAGTACTTC	CSVPWGYEQYF
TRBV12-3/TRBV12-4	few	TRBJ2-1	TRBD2	TGTGCCAGCAGTTTCACTAGCGGTCCCTACAATGAGCAGTTCTTC	CASSFTSGPYNEQFF
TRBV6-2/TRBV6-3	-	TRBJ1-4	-	TGTGCCAGCAGTTACGGACTAGAGGAAAAACTGTTTTTT	CASSYGLEEKLFF
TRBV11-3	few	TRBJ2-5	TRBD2	TGTGCCAGCAGCTTAGGACTAGCGGGAGACGAGACCCAGTACTTC	CASSLGLAGDETQYF
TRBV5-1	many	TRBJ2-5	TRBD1	TGCGCCAGCAGCTTTGGGACAGAAGAGACCCAGTACTTC	CASSFGTEETQYF
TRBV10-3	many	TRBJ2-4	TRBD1	TGTGCCATCAGTGGCAGGGGGCCGCACATTCAGTACTTC	CAISGRGPHIQYF
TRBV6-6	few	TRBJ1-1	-	TGTGCCAGCAAGTTGGGACAGAACACTGAAGCTTTCTTT	CASKLGQNTEAFF
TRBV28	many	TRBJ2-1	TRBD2	TGTGCCAGCAGTTTGGGACTAGCTTCAGGTTACAATGAGCAGTTCTTC	CASSLGLASGYNEQFF
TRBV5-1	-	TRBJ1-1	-	TGCGCCAGCAGCTTGGACCGACGGGGCTGGGGAGCTTTCTTT	CASSLDRRGWGAFF
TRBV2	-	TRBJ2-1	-	TGTGCCAGCAGTGAAGGTTGGGCTTACAATGAGCAGTTCTTC	CASSEGWAYNEQFF
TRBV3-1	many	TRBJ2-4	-	TGCGCCAGCAGCCAGGATTTAGCCAAAAACATTCAGTACTTC	CASSQDLAKNIQYF
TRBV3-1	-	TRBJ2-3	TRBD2	TGTGCCAGCAGACCAGCGGGAGGGTTCGGAGATACGCAGTATTTT	CASRPAGGFGDTQYF
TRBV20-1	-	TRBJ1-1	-	TGCAGTGCTAGAAAGTATCATCCTAACACTGAAGCTTTCTTT	CSARKYHPNTEAFF
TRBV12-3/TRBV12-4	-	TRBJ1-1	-	TGTGCCAGCAGCCCCGGTCCCAGTCGGAGGAACACTGAAGCTTTCTTT	CASSPGPSRRNTEAFF
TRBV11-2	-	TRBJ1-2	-	TGTGCCAGCAGCTTAGATCAGGGAGTGGGTGGCTACACCTTC	CASSLDQGVGGYTF
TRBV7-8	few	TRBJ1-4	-	TGTGCCAGCAGCTTAGCCGGGGTGGTAGGGGGAAAACTGTTTTTT	CASSLAGVVGGKLFF
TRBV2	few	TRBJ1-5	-	TGTGCCAGCAGTGGCGGCGCGGATAGCAATCAGCCCCAGCATTTT	CASSGGADSNQPQHF
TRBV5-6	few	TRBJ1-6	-	TGTGCCAGCAGCTTACCAAGACAGAGCTCCTATAATTCACCCCTCCACTTT	CASSLPRQSSYNSPLHF
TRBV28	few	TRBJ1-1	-	TGTGCCAGCAGTTTGAGGGCGCACACTGAAGCTTTCTTT	CASSLRAHTEAFF
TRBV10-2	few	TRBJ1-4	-	TGCGCCACCACAAACCTTGGGGGGCGAACTAATGAAAAACTGTTTTTT	CATTNLGGRTNEKLFF
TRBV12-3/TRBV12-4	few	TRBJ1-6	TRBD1	TGTGCCAGCCAGCCGACAGGGAATAATTCACCCCTCCACTTT	CASQPTGNNSPLHF
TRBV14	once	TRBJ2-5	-	TGTGCCGGCAGGAAAGCGGGAGAGACCCAGTACTTC	CAGRKAGETQYF
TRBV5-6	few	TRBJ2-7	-	TGTGCCAGCAGCAAGCCTGGACCGTTTGTCTACGAGCAGTACTTC	CASSKPGPFVYEQYF
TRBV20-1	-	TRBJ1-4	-	TGCAGTGCTAGTAATGGTTGGGTTTTATCGGATGAAAAACTGTTTTTT	CSASNGWVLSDEKLFF